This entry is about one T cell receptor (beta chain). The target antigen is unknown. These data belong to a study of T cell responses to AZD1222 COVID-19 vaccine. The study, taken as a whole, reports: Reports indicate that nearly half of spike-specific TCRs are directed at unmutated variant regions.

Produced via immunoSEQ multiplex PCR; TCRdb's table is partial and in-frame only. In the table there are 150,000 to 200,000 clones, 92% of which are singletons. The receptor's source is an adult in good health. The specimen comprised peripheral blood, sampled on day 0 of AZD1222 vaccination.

The DNA for the CDR3 is TGTGCCAGTAGTATATCGCTGCGGGGCACCCCCTACGAGCAGTACTTC. Protein product: CASSISLRGTPYEQYF. V usage is TRBV19 and J usage is TRBJ2-7; perhaps TRBD2 as D (6 bases). Germline lookup yields CDR1 LNHDA and CDR2 SQIVND (reference sequence). V was trimmed by 2 bases and J by 2 bases, leaving 16 bases between them. This CDR3 has 16 amino acids.